Listed here are 23 T cell receptor beta chains from one sample, sequenced in a study of blood T cell repertoires in COVID-19. Sequencing used immunoSEQ multiplex PCR; TCRdb keeps in-frame clones, though not all of them. The sample lists fewer than 150,000 clones; around four fifths were seen once. Sequenced: peripheral blood. The source is a woman aged 40 to 55 with acute or convalescent COVID-19.

This chain links TRBV7-2 with TRBJ1-3; D unresolved. Germline V CDR1 and CDR2: SGHTA, FQGNSA. Deletions cut 1 base from V and 4 bases from J, with 11 bases between. The CDR3 consists of 15 residues. As DNA, the CDR3 is TGTGCCAGCAGCTTAGTCCCAGTTAGCGGAAACACCATATATTTT. This sequence encodes CASSLVPVSGNTIYF.

The rearrangement joins TRBV2 to TRBJ1-5; D is undetermined. From germline, CDR1 is SNHLY and CDR2 FYNNEI. The V end was cut by 1 base, the J end by 2 bases, with 9 bases between. This CDR3 is 15 amino acids long. The CDR3 DNA is TGTGCCAGCAGTGAAGTGGCAGGTGGCAATCAGCCCCAGCATTTT. Its protein is CASSEVAGGNQPQHF.

V usage is TRBV5-1 and J usage is TRBJ1-2; 8 bases are shared with TRBD1. V dropped 4 bases and J dropped 7; count of bases not matched to a gene: 9. The CDR3 has 14 amino acids. Germline V gene data show CDR1 as SGHRS and CDR2 as YFSETQ. The CDR3 nucleotides are TGCGCCAGCAGCCAACGACAGGGGTTTGGTGGCTACACCTTC. Translation: CASSQRQGFGGYTF.

Here the CDR3 reads CASSFIGQGGELFF. As DNA, the CDR3 is TGCGCCAGCAGCTTCATTGGACAGGGAGGGGAGCTGTTTTTT. This chain connects TRBV5-1 to TRBJ2-2, with 8 bases aligning to TRBD1. CDR3 size: 14 residues. V shed 2 bases and J 8 bases; nucleotides not matched to a gene: 5. Germline assignment: CDR1 SGHRS and CDR2 YFSETQ.

This chain links TRBV12-5 with TRBJ1-3, with D perhaps matching TRBD1 (6 bases). The CDR3 loop spans 15 amino acids. Deletions cut 5 bases from V and 4 bases from J, with 15 bases between. The germline V gene has CDR1 LGHNT and CDR2 FRNRAP. The CDR3 DNA reads as TGTGCTAGTGGTCTCATTCCGGACAGAGGAAACACCATATATTTT. It specifies CASGLIPDRGNTIYF.

V gene TRBV4-1 combines with J gene TRBJ1-2, with D perhaps TRBD1 (5 bases). There are 13 residues in the CDR3. Trimming shortened V by 4 bases and J by 4 bases, and 10 bases separated the two germline ends. CDR1 MGHRA and CDR2 YSYEKL come from the germline V gene. CDR3 nucleotides: TGCGCCAGCAGCCCCAATACAGGCTATGGCTACACCTTC. This sequence encodes CASSPNTGYGYTF.

The genes are TRBV25-1 and TRBJ2-1; the D gene is possibly TRBD1 (6 bases). Germline CDR1 and CDR2: MGHDK and SYGVNS. The CDR3 spans 15 residues. V lost 4 bases and J lost 6, with 16 bases in between. DNA for the CDR3: TGTGCCAGCAGTGTAGGGGACAATAGTTTCAATGAGCAGTTCTTC. It codes for CASSVGDNSFNEQFF.

The CDR3 is CASSPTGSAAGPLHF. CDR3 bases: TGTGCCAGCAGCCCGACAGGTTCGGCGGCTGGCCCCCTCCACTTT. The chain links TRBV2 to TRBJ1-6, with D possibly being TRBD1 (6 bases). The CDR3 extends over 15 amino acids. Germline CDR1 SNHLY, CDR2 FYNNEI. V was shortened by 6 bases and J by 13 bases, with 22 bases between the two germline ends.

This chain joins TRBV12-3 or TRBV12-4 and TRBJ1-1; D unresolved. Trimming took 6 bases from V and 2 from J, leaving 7 bases between them. The CDR3 is 12 amino acids. CDR3 nucleotides: TGTGCCAGCAGCGGAGGAAACACTGAAGCTTTCTTT. Protein sequence: CASSGGNTEAFF.

The genes are TRBV30 and TRBJ2-7; D unresolved. The CDR3 sequence is 11 residues long. V lost 2 bases, J lost 6 bases, and 8 bases lay in between. Germline CDR1 is GTSNPN and CDR2 is SVGIG (reference sequence). The CDR3, as DNA: TGTGCCTGGAGTATGGAGTCCGAGCAGTACTTC. It is translated as CAWSMESEQYF.

This clone was observed a handful of times. This chain joins TRBV5-4 and TRBJ2-3; perhaps TRBD2 as D (6 bases). The germline V and J ends were trimmed by 0 bases and 5 bases, with 10 bases remaining between them. The CDR3 totals 14 residues. The germline gives CDR1 SGHNT, CDR2 YYREEE (reference sequence). The CDR3 bases are TGTGCCAGCAGCTTGGGGCAGGGAGGAGATACGCAGTATTTT. Its protein is CASSLGQGGDTQYF.

The chain employs TRBV10-3 and TRBJ1-2; 8 nucleotides match TRBD1. With V trimmed by 6 bases and J by 5 bases, 11 bases remained unmatched. This CDR3 spans 15 amino acids. Germline loops: CDR1 ENHRY, CDR2 SYGVKD. CDR3 nucleotide sequence: TGTGCCATCAGCGAGACAGGGGCGAGGTTGTATGGCTACACCTTC. Its translation is CAISETGARLYGYTF.

This chain links TRBV12-3 or TRBV12-4 with TRBJ2-1; D is unresolved. The CDR3 loop spans 13 amino acids. The V end lost 7 bases, the J end lost 6 bases, and 13 bases lay between the germline ends. The CDR3 bases are TGTGCCAGCACCCGGAGCGCTACCAATGAGCAGTTCTTC. It encodes CASTRSATNEQFF.

This chain links TRBV28 with TRBJ1-2; D ambiguous. The germline CDR1 and CDR2 sequences are MDHEN and SYDVKM. The V end was cut by 3 bases, the J end by 8 bases, with 10 bases between. The CDR3 consists of 12 residues. For the CDR3, the DNA is TGTGCCAGCAGTTTTCGGGGTATCGGCTACACCTTC. Its translation is CASSFRGIGYTF.

This rearrangement joins TRBV7-9 to TRBJ1-2; D may be TRBD1 (5 bases). CDR3 length: 11 residues. V lost 1 base to trimming and J lost 14 bases, with 11 bases between them. Germline V gene sequence: CDR1 SEHNR, CDR2 FQNEAQ (reference sequence). The CDR3 nucleotides are TGTGCCAGCAGCTTAGAGGGCAGACAGACCTTC. This gives the protein CASSLEGRQTF.

J is TRBJ1-2 and V is TRBV25-1; no reliable D call. CDR1 MGHDK and CDR2 SYGVNS come from the germline V gene. The CDR3 has 12 amino acids. V shed 9 bases and J shed 3 bases, with 11 bases lying between them. CDR3 nucleotides: TGTGCCAGTGCCTGGGGAGACTATGGCTACACCTTC. Protein product: CASAWGDYGYTF.

J is TRBJ1-5 and V is TRBV19; D is undetermined. CDR1 LNHDA and CDR2 SQIVND come from the germline V gene (reference sequence). This CDR3 has 13 residues. The V end lost 9 bases, the J end lost 7 bases, and 16 bases lay between the germline ends. In DNA, the CDR3 is TGTGCCAGCACGGGGAGGGAAACACAGCCCCAGCATTTT. Translated: CASTGRETQPQHF.

V is TRBV3-1 (or the pseudogene TRBV3-2) and J is TRBJ1-5; no definite D call. Between the trimmed V and J ends, which lost 4 bases and 2 bases, there was a span of 12 bases. Germline V gene lookup returns CDR1 LGHDT and CDR2 YNNKEL (reference sequence). This CDR3 is built from 15 residues. CDR3 nucleotide sequence: TGTGCCAGCAGCCGACTAATGGACCGCAATCAGCCCCAGCATTTT. Protein product: CASSRLMDRNQPQHF.

This clone was observed a few times. J is TRBJ1-2 and V is TRBV5-6; D is possibly TRBD1 (5 bases). The CDR3 is made up of 12 amino acids. Trimming shortened V by 1 base and J by 12 bases, and 13 bases separated the two germline ends. Germline CDR1 SGHDT, CDR2 YYEEEE. The CDR3 coding sequence is TGTGCCAGCAGCTTGAACAGGCGAGGTAACACCTTC. Translation: CASSLNRRGNTF.

The chain joins TRBV2 to TRBJ1-2; maybe TRBD1 (5 bases). The CDR3 consists of 13 residues. Trimming cost V 11 bases and J 5 bases, with 18 bases left between them. Looked up from germline, CDR1 is SNHLY and CDR2 is FYNNEI. DNA of the CDR3: TGTGCCTCCCACCCCCTGGGGGGTTATGGCTACACCTTC. It translates to CASHPLGGYGYTF.

The chain couples TRBV12-3 or TRBV12-4 to TRBJ1-4, with no clear D. The CDR3 spans 12 residues. V lost 6 bases and J 4 bases, leaving 6 bases between the germline ends. CDR3 nucleotides: TGTGCCAGCAGGCACTTTAATGAAAAACTGTTTTTT. It specifies CASRHFNEKLFF.

This chain connects TRBV12-3 or TRBV12-4 to TRBJ2-1, with 7 positions matching TRBD2. The CDR3 covers 13 residues. V shed 6 bases and J 7 bases; nucleotides not matched to a gene: 6. This chain's CDR3 is CASSRPGGNEQFF. In DNA form, the CDR3 reads TGTGCCAGCAGCAGACCCGGGGGGAATGAGCAGTTCTTC.

The J gene is TRBJ2-3, the V gene TRBV2; 10 bases align to TRBD2. Germline CDR1 reads SNHLY; CDR2 reads FYNNEI. J lost 2 bases, V lost 5 bases, and 1 base had no gene match. The CDR3 is made up of 14 amino acids. The CDR3 region is CASSSGGATDTQYF. The CDR3, as DNA: TGTGCCAGCAGTAGCGGGGGGGCCACAGATACGCAGTATTTT.